Sequencing of this T cell receptor (beta chain) was carried out in a study of STAT5B mutations in CD4+ large granular lymphocyte leukemia. Study as a whole: Healthy donors showed HLA-associated enrichment of the CDR3 'QG' motif. The study's findings and limits: No patients shared main leukemic clonotypes, though approximately 26% appeared at low frequency elsewhere.

Healthy controls were blood donor buffy coats. Germline-derived CDR1 and CDR2 are SQVTM and ANQGSEA. The CDR3 spans 13 residues. J gave up 8 bases and V 4 bases, and 6 bases lay outside the gene matches. Turning to this clone: Its target is not known.

Using immunoSEQ multiplex PCR, the repertoire was profiled, and TCRdb retains in-frame clones only, with some absent. The table lists under 40,000 clones, approximately 80% of them singletons. The specimen sequenced was CD4+ T cells from blood buffy coats. This sequence joins TRBV29-1 and TRBJ2-1, with 9 bases identical to TRBD2. The source of this sequence is a human donor in good health. The DNA of the CDR3 is TGCAGCGTTGGGGGGGGACTAGCCTATGAGCAGTTCTTC. Its protein is CSVGGGLAYEQFF.